The 11 T cell receptor beta chains in this list originate from one sample, sequenced in a study of T cell changes during pregnancy in multiple sclerosis. Sequenced by immunoSEQ multiplex PCR; TCRdb stores in-frame clones only, minus some. The data contain roughly 46,000 clones, 93% of them seen just once; the ten biggest clones take up 3.5% to 5%. Sequenced material: CD8+ T cells from peripheral blood mononuclear cells, taken after pregnancy. The receptors here all came from a female donor with multiple sclerosis, enrolled in a pregnancy study.

This clone was picked up a small number of times. The chain links TRBV28 to TRBJ1-1; D unclear. Trimming took 1 base from V and 8 from J, leaving 8 bases between them. The germline V gene has CDR1 MDHEN and CDR2 SYDVKM. The CDR3 contains 12 residues. CDR3 in DNA: TGTGCCAGCAGTTTATCGTCGCAGGAAGCTTTCTTT. It is translated as CASSLSSQEAFF.

The chain is built from TRBV5-1 and TRBJ2-7; 8 positions match TRBD2. The CDR3 totals 16 residues. Looked up from germline, CDR1 is SGHRS and CDR2 is YFSETQ. Trimming cost V 0 bases and J 6 bases; bases outside gene matches: 11. The CDR3 DNA sequence: TGCGCCAGCAGCTTGGGTCCCTTGGCGGGGGGAGTCGAGCAGTACTTC. Its translation is CASSLGPLAGGVEQYF.

The V gene is TRBV5-1, the J gene TRBJ1-4, with D uncertain. This CDR3 region has 15 residues. V lost 2 bases and J lost 5, with 13 bases in between. Germline CDR1 is SGHRS and CDR2 is YFSETQ. In DNA form, the CDR3 reads TGCGCCAGCAGCTTCTTTGGTAACGGGAATGAAAAACTGTTTTTT. Protein sequence: CASSFFGNGNEKLFF. Full variable domain (rest looked up from reference TRBV5-1 and TRBJ1-4): KAGVTQTPRYLIKTRGQQVTLSCSPISGHRSVSWYQQTPGQGLQFLFEYFSETQRNKGNFPGRFSGRQFSNSRSEMNVSTLELGDSALYLCASSFFGNGNEKLFFGSGTQLSVL.

This clone was counted a single time. The chain links TRBV5-4 to TRBJ2-2, with TRBD2 matching over 12 bases. This CDR3 has 15 amino acids. V dropped 4 bases and J dropped 7; count of bases not matched to a gene: 5. The germline V gene encodes CDR1 SGHNT and CDR2 YYREEE (reference sequence). The DNA for the CDR3 is TGTGCCAGCAGCCGACTAGCGGGGGTAAACGGGGAGCTGTTTTTT. Translated, it gives CASSRLAGVNGELFF.

This chain links TRBV5-4 with TRBJ1-1, with TRBD1 identical over 8 bases. The CDR3 extends over 15 amino acids. Germline V CDR1 and CDR2: SGHNT, YYREEE (reference sequence). V shed 2 bases, J shed 5 bases, and the junction held 8 bases outside the gene matches. The CDR3 protein is CASSLGDRLSTEAFF. CDR3 nucleotide sequence: TGTGCCAGCAGCTTAGGGGACAGGTTGAGTACTGAAGCTTTCTTT.

This clone was detected only once. This chain uses TRBV4-1 with TRBJ1-4; D call uncertain. With 1 base removed from V and 4 bases from J, the gap between germline ends came to 10 bases. CDR1 and CDR2 from the germline V gene are MGHRA and YSYEKL. The CDR3 is 15 amino acids. The CDR3 nucleotides read TGCGCCAGCAGCCAAGCCGGGATGGTTAATGAAAAACTGTTTTTT. It is translated as CASSQAGMVNEKLFF.

J is TRBJ2-7 and V is TRBV2; no clear D gene. CDR1 is SNHLY and CDR2 is FYNNEI in the germline V gene. V was cut by 5 bases and J by 2 bases, with 13 bases left in between. The CDR3 is 14 residues long. The CDR3: CASSYSRVPYEQYF. The CDR3 bases are TGTGCCAGCAGTTATAGCAGAGTTCCCTACGAGCAGTACTTC.

The V and J genes are TRBV15 and TRBJ2-5, with a weak D call TRBD1 (6 bases). The CDR3 totals 17 residues. Trimming removed 1 base from V and 2 bases from J, with 17 bases in between. Germline V gene data show CDR1 as LNHNV and CDR2 as YYDKDF (reference sequence). The chain's CDR3 is CATSRVPPRTGQETQYF. In DNA form, the CDR3 reads TGTGCCACCAGCAGAGTTCCCCCCCGTACAGGGCAAGAGACCCAGTACTTC.

J is TRBJ2-5 and V is TRBV27, with D perhaps matching TRBD2 (7 bases). This CDR3 region has 15 residues. Trimming took 3 bases from V and 5 from J, leaving 16 bases between them. In germline, CDR1 is MNHEY, CDR2 SMNVEV (reference sequence). The CDR3: CASSFLDGGPETQYF. CDR3 bases: TGTGCCAGCAGTTTCCTCGACGGGGGGCCGGAGACCCAGTACTTC.

The chain links TRBV29-1 to TRBJ2-1; D unclear. V lost 3 bases to trimming and J lost 0 bases, with 6 bases between them. The CDR3 is 13 residues long. Looked up from germline, CDR1 is SQVTM and CDR2 is ANQGSEA. The CDR3 DNA is TGCAGCGTTGAGGGCACCTCCTACAATGAGCAGTTCTTC. It yields the protein CSVEGTSYNEQFF.

V usage is TRBV29-1 and J usage is TRBJ2-1; D uncertain. Trimming took off 2 bases at V and 12 bases at J, with 5 bases between the two ends. The CDR3 totals 9 residues. The germline V gene encodes CDR1 SQVTM and CDR2 ANQGSEA. The CDR3 here is CSVEPGQFF. CDR3 nucleotide sequence: TGCAGCGTTGAACCCGGGCAGTTCTTC.